This is a list of T cell receptor beta chains from one sample in a study of tumor-infiltrating lymphocytes in primary liver carcinoma. TCRdb itself ran the multiplex PCR reads through MiXCR, one entry per CDR3 protein. The table has fewer than 90,000 distinct CDR3 sequences, roughly 72% seen once. The sample comprised liver tumor tissue from sampling region 1. The receptors derive from a man aged 40-49 years with primary liver carcinoma and hepatitis B virus infection. The CDR3 runs from the conserved cysteine through the conserved F or W. A D gene is named only where the DNA matches it firmly. Clone size is shown for a subset of rows, as once, few, many or a class of expanded clone.

.	.	TRBV19	TRBJ2-7	CASSPRERYEQYF	TGTGCCAGTAGTCCCAGGGAAAGATACGAGCAGTACTTC
.	TRBD2	TRBV11-2	TRBJ2-2	CASSAGLAVFPDGEPFF	TGTGCCAGCAGCGCGGGACTAGCGGTCTTCCCGGACGGGGAGCCGTTTTTT
.	.	TRBV10-3	TRBJ2-3	CTISDKAGTVTHYF	TGTACCATCAGCGACAAGGCTGGCACAGTTACGCATTATTTT
.	TRBD1	TRBV6-5	TRBJ2-6	CASTYLKGAGANVLTF	TGTGCCAGTACTTACCTAAAGGGGGCCGGGGCCAACGTCCTGACTTTC
many	.	TRBV7-9	TRBJ1-4	CASSYGEKLFF	TGTGCCAGCAGCTATGGTGAAAAACTGTTTTTT
many	TRBD1	TRBV5-5	TRBJ2-3	CASSYPTGGYTDTQYF	TGTGCCAGCAGTTACCCGACAGGGGGCTACACAGATACGCAGTATTTT
.	.	TRBV11-2	TRBJ1-2	CASRLGGTGTLYGYTF	TGTGCCAGCAGGTTAGGTGGTACTGGTACCCTCTATGGCTACACCTTC
.	TRBD2	TRBV4-1	TRBJ2-3	CASSPRTSGRPTDMQYF	TGCGCCAGCAGCCCTCGGACTAGCGGGAGACCCACAGATATGCAATATTTT
.	.	TRBV12-3/TRBV12-4	TRBJ1-6	CASGPGSGRVGPPLHF	TGTGCCAGCGGTCCAGGCTCGGGCAGAGTGGGACCACCCCTCCACTTT
.	.	TRBV11-2	TRBJ2-7	CASSLVFLSYDQYF	TGTGCCAGCAGCTTAGTATTCCTCTCCTATGACCAGTACTTC
many	TRBD1	TRBV12-3/TRBV12-4	TRBJ2-7	CASSSGQGYEQYF	TGTGCCAGCAGTTCGGGACAGGGTTACGAGCAGTACTTC
.	.	TRBV14	TRBJ2-1	CASSRNYSEHFF	TGTGCCAGCAGCCGGAACTACAGTGAGCACTTCTTC
.	.	TRBV19	TRBJ2-7	CASSIALGGRTYEQYF	TGTGCCAGTAGTATCGCCCTAGGGGGAAGGACCTACGAGCAGTACTTC
once	.	TRBV6-6	TRBJ2-3	CASRRGDTAIETQYF	TGTGCCAGCAGGAGAGGGGACACCGCCATAGAAACGCAGTATTTT
many	TRBD1	TRBV28	TRBJ1-6	CASSLRTGGIDSPLHF	TGTGCCAGCAGTCTCCGGACAGGGGGCATAGATTCACCCCTCCACTTT
many	.	TRBV6-1	TRBJ1-6	CASTEATATSSPLHF	TGTGCCAGCACCGAAGCGACCGCGACTAGTTCACCCCTCCACTTT
.	TRBD1	TRBV7-3	TRBJ2-3	CASSYGQGACDTQYF	TGTGCGAGCAGCTATGGACAGGGGGCATGTGATACGCAGTATTTT
.	.	TRBV29-1	TRBJ2-5	CSVGRRVTETQYF	TGCAGCGTTGGTAGGAGGGTCACTGAGACCCAGTACTTC
.	.	TRBV11-2	TRBJ2-3	CASSPPGSGSTDTQYF	TGTGCCAGCAGTCCCCCGGGTAGCGGCAGCACAGATACGCAGTATTTT
.	.	TRBV29-1	TRBJ2-3	CSVAVADTQYF	TGCAGCGTTGCTGTAGCAGATACGCAGTATTTT
many	.	TRBV7-8	TRBJ2-7	CASSLGQRGEEQYF	TGTGCCAGCAGCTTAGGACAGAGAGGTGAAGAGCAGTACTTC
.	TRBD1	TRBV4-1	TRBJ2-3	CASSQDGQAERTDTQYF	TGCGCCAGCAGCCAAGACGGACAGGCGGAACGCACAGATACGCAGTATTTT
once	.	TRBV6-1	TRBJ2-3	CASSEEDFYDTQYF	TGTGCCAGCAGTGAAGAGGACTTTTATGATACACAGTATTTT